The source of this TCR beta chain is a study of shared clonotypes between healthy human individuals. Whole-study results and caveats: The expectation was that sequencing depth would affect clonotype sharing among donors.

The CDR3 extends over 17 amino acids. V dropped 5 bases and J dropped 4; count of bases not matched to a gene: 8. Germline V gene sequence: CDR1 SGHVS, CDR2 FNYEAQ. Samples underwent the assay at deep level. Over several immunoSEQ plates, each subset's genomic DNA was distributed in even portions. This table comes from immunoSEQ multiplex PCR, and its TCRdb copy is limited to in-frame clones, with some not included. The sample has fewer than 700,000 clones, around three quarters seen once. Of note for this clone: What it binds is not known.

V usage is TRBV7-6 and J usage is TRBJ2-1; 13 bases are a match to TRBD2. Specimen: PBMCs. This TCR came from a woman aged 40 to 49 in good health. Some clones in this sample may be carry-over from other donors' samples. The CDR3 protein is CASSPGLAGVKYNEQFF. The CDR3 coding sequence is TGTGCCAGCAGCCCCGGACTAGCGGGAGTTAAATACAATGAGCAGTTCTTC.